This passage covers 3 T cell receptor beta chains from one sample sequenced in a study of cytomegalovirus exposure and HLA in healthy donors. 60 Vbeta and 13 Jbeta primers were used in PCR. Generated by immunoSEQ multiplex PCR, the TCRdb table keeps only in-frame clones and is missing some. This sample has 100,000 to 150,000 clones, with approximately 80% found just once. The source material was PBMCs. The origin of the receptors is a man under 40 in good health and CMV-seropositive.

The rearrangement uses TRBV6-1 and TRBJ1-1; D gene ambiguous. The CDR3 sequence is 14 residues long. With 5 bases removed from V and 4 bases from J, the gap between germline ends came to 14 bases. CDR1 is MNHNS, CDR2 SASEGT, per germline. The CDR3 loop is CASSYTVGSTEAFF. The CDR3 DNA sequence: TGTGCCAGCAGTTATACGGTTGGGAGCACTGAAGCTTTCTTT.

The chain has TRBV2 and TRBJ1-5; 8 bases fit TRBD1. The CDR3 runs 15 residues. Germline assignment: CDR1 SNHLY and CDR2 FYNNEI. After removal of 4 bases from V and 2 bases from J, the junction contained 4 bases not matched to a gene. CDR3 protein: CASSAGGQGNQPQHF. The CDR3 DNA is TGTGCCAGCAGTGCAGGGGGCCAGGGCAATCAGCCCCAGCATTTT.

This clone qualifies as medium-sized. V gene TRBV19 combines with J gene TRBJ2-1; D is ambiguous. V was clipped by 5 bases and J by 7 bases, with 12 bases between them. CDR1 and CDR2 from the germline V gene are LNHDA and SQIVND (reference sequence). CDR3 length equals 13 residues. The CDR3 DNA reads as TGTGCCAGTAGTTCCTTGGCCCCTAATGAGCAGTTCTTC. It encodes CASSSLAPNEQFF.